This entry describes one T cell receptor (beta chain). Its antigen is not known. Germline assignment: CDR1 LNHNV and CDR2 YYDKDF (reference sequence). With 4 bases removed from V and 5 bases from J, the gap between germline ends came to 9 bases. CDR3 length: 13 amino acids. The entry originates in a study of T cell responses to AZD1222 COVID-19 vaccine. Study-wide results and limits: Only six AZD1222 recipients tested seropositive at baseline. Nearly half of spike-specific TCRs reportedly go after variant regions that carry no mutations. With dominance at 160-218 and 743-854, vaccine-associated CD4 TCRs spanned spike. Donors in the cohort were predominantly white British and more often female, and clonal diversity was possibly underestimated.

This table comes from immunoSEQ multiplex PCR, and its TCRdb copy is limited to in-frame clones, with some not included. The repertoire holds 130,000 to 150,000 clones, with roughly nine tenths as singletons. The input for sequencing was peripheral blood, taken 28 days after the second AZD1222 dose. J is TRBJ1-5 and V is TRBV15, with D maybe TRBD1 (5 bases). The sequence was collected from an adult who received the AZD1222 COVID-19 vaccine. CDR3 residues: CATSINRHQPQHF. The DNA for the CDR3 is TGTGCCACCAGCATTAACAGGCATCAGCCCCAGCATTTT.